This record covers a single TCR beta chain. This clonotype was detected ten times or more. No antigen is known for it. No per-base quality is available; no much larger clone lies one base away. The trim is 6 bases for V and 2 bases for J, with a gap of 14 bases between the germline ends. The CDR3 starts with the cysteine, ends with the phenylalanine, and has 14 residues. The kept DNA is CDR3 alone, 42 bases in frame from the first base. CDR1 is given as MNHEY and CDR2 as SMNVEV, both from the germline V gene (reference sequence). Library preparation employed PCR. This sample was sequenced with a NextSeq 500. Bulk TCR libraries were prepared as previously described, using TCR primers listed in Table S5. The Qiagen AllPrep DNA/RNA kit was used to purify total RNA. Before analysis, reads from multiple sequencing runs of the same library were pooled. Per the source publication's procedure: Reads were retained only if an exact TCR constant sequence was present, and the retained reads were trimmed to 150 nt and grouped according to their 12-nt molecular barcodes. Reads inside each barcode group were sub-clustered using a 15% Levenshtein threshold, and a quality-weighted consensus sequence was constructed for each RNA molecule. Non-functional sequences were excluded, and lower-count sequences lying one edit away from another sequence were also excluded. Based on fitting two negative binomial distributions, any barcode sub-cluster with under 20% of the maximum read count was discarded. TCRdb handled the public reads itself, with Q25 trimming in fastp and clone calling in MiXCR, and kept productive beta chains. Here each entry gathers all rows of one CDR3 protein and keeps the most common genes and DNA. It is TCRdb's table, rather than the study itself, that gives the V and J calls and clone size. This sample comprises over 550,000 distinct CDR3 sequences, 25% of them detected only once. The ten largest make up about 0.78% of the sample.

These data are taken from a study of molecular identifiers for immune sequencing clone quantification (dated by TCRdb to the late 2010s). With regard to the full study: In a replicate experiment, RNA from about 20,000 or 100,000 naive CD8 T cells was split into five aliquots, four of which were sequenced. This methods study benchmarked molecular-identifier clustering-based TCR repertoire sequencing (MIDCIRS) and TCR RNA copy counting, using CD8 T cells to do so. On the study overall, not on this receptor specifically: The naive libraries included spiked-in Jurkat TCR RNA (roughly ten copies' worth), and this Jurkat TCR RNA is not part of the donor repertoire. The sizes of highly expanded clones could end up underestimated when identical TCR molecules share a barcode. In CMV-specific effector cells, clones with more than 20 RNA copies accounted for over 97% of molecules, whereas in naive cells such clones accounted for under 1%. When barcode sub-clustering was omitted, TCR diversity was inflated by chimeric consensus sequences, with chimeras reaching as high as 47%. Modeling indicated about 3.1 TCR RNA copies recovered per cell, compared with 9 to 10 by digital PCR, which implies a capture efficiency of 25% to 35%. A single cell's worth of spiked-in Jurkat TCR RNA was reported detectable even among about a million naive CD8 T cells.

Naive CD8 T cell libraries were made from 20,000 to 1,000,000 sorted cells using 10%, 30% or 50% of purified RNA. Naive CD8 T cells, defined as CD8+CD4-CCR7+CD45RA+, were FACS-sorted into RLT Plus buffer on a BD FACSAria II. To test detection sensitivity, Jurkat RNA equal to ten TCR copies was added to samples of roughly 18,000-1,100,000 naive CD8 T cells. Enrichment of CD8 T cells was performed with RosetteSep CD8+ T Cell Enrichment Cocktail and Ficoll-Paque, after which ACK red cell lysis was carried out. The sequence joins TRBV27 to TRBJ2-7; the D gene is perhaps TRBD1 or TRBD2, as each covers 5 bases. The sequence came from a human donor in good health. Some libraries in this study had Jurkat cell RNA spiked in. Sequencing input: naive CD8+ T cells from blood, with Jurkat cell RNA spiked in. Per the publication, the cell subset or site label means: FACS-sorted CD8+CD4-CCR7+CD45RA+ naive T cells. The CDR3 has the sequence CASRNNLGAYEQYF. The DNA sequence follows: TGTGCCAGCAGAAACAATCTGGGGGCCTACGAGCAGTACTTC.